The next 18 T cell receptor beta chains were all read from a single sample in a study of T cell responses to AZD1222 COVID-19 vaccine. Sequencing used immunoSEQ multiplex PCR; TCRdb keeps in-frame clones, though not all of them. Of about 160,000 clones listed, 90% are singletons. This specimen was peripheral blood, taken on day 0 of AZD1222 vaccination. The receptors stem from an adult in good health.

The gene calls are TRBV19 and TRBJ1-4; TRBD1 agrees at 11 bases. The J segment lost 7 bases and the V segment lost 6 bases, leaving 7 bases of the junction unmatched. Germline V gene data show CDR1 as LNHDA and CDR2 as SQIVND (reference sequence). The CDR3 contains 15 residues. CDR3 nucleotides: TGTGCCAGTAGAAACACCGGGACAGGGGGTGAAAAACTGTTTTTT. Protein sequence: CASRNTGTGGEKLFF.

The chain uses TRBV4-3 and TRBJ2-2; 10 nucleotides match TRBD2. Trimming at V came to 4 bases and at J to 4 bases, leaving 3 bases not matched to a gene. Germline assignment: CDR1 LGHNA and CDR2 YSLEER. The CDR3 spans 15 residues. In DNA, the CDR3 is TGCGCCAGCAGCCTAGCGGGGGGTGTCACCGGGGAGCTGTTTTTT. This encodes CASSLAGGVTGELFF.

V and J are TRBV28 and TRBJ1-5; weak D call: TRBD1 (5 bases). CDR3 length: 13 residues. V was trimmed by 4 bases and J by 9 bases, leaving 13 bases between them. Germline V lookup: CDR1 MDHEN, CDR2 SYDVKM. For the CDR3, the DNA is TGTGCCAGCAGTTCAGGGCCCCTAGGGCCCCAGCATTTT. Protein sequence: CASSSGPLGPQHF.

The genes are TRBV28 and TRBJ2-3, with D unclear. Trimming took off 2 bases at V and 3 bases at J, with 9 bases between the two ends. Germline V CDR1 and CDR2: MDHEN, SYDVKM. This CDR3 contains 14 residues. This CDR3 is CASSLPTPTDTQYF. The CDR3 coding sequence is TGTGCCAGCAGTTTACCCACTCCTACAGATACGCAGTATTTT.

CDR3 sequence: CASSISGSGAPGGTQYF. The DNA of the CDR3 is TGTGCCAGTAGTATAAGTGGTAGCGGGGCTCCCGGCGGGACCCAGTACTTC. This rearrangement joins TRBV19 to TRBJ2-5, with TRBD2 matching 8 bases. Germline CDR1 reads LNHDA; CDR2 reads SQIVND (reference sequence). The V and J ends lost 2 bases and 7 bases, in that order; junction bases with no gene match: 15. The CDR3 is 17 residues long.

The V and J genes are TRBV28 and TRBJ2-7; D might be TRBD1 (5 bases). Germline lookup yields CDR1 MDHEN and CDR2 SYDVKM. V was clipped by 5 bases and J by 6 bases, with 11 bases between them. The CDR3 length is 12 residues. The CDR3 coding sequence is TGTGCCAGCAGTAAGCTGGGGCGCGAGCAGTACTTC. Amino acid sequence: CASSKLGREQYF.

V gene TRBV3-1 (or the pseudogene TRBV3-2) combines with J gene TRBJ1-1; D gene uncertain. The ends were cut back, 2 bases at V and 7 bases at J, with 5 bases in the middle. Looked up from germline, CDR1 is LGHDT and CDR2 is YNNKEL (reference sequence). This CDR3 is 11 amino acids long. CDR3 protein: CASSQLYEAFF. The CDR3 region has the DNA TGTGCCAGCAGCCAACTCTATGAAGCTTTCTTT.

This clone came up once. This chain links TRBV3-1 (or the pseudogene TRBV3-2) with TRBJ1-2, with D uncertain. This CDR3 has 14 residues. From germline, CDR1 is LGHDT and CDR2 YNNKEL (reference sequence). Trimming removed 1 base at V and 6 bases at J, with 12 bases between. CDR3 coding DNA: TGTGCCAGCAGCCAAGGGCAGGAGTTTAATGGCTACACCTTC. Its protein is CASSQGQEFNGYTF.

This clone was found once. A junction end diverges from the germline sequence, so it may reflect a read error. V usage is TRBV7-7 and J usage is TRBJ2-3; TRBD2 aligns across 11 bases. The germline gives CDR1 SSHAT, CDR2 FNYEAQ (reference sequence). The CDR3 has 18 residues. The CDR3 DNA sequence: TGTGCTAGCAGCTTACCACAAATCCCGCTAGCGGGGGGTCACGGGCAGTATTTT. It codes for CASSLPQIPLAGGHGQYF.

CDR3 nucleotides: TGTGCCAGCAGCTACCGCCGGGCAGATACGCAGTATTTT. It specifies CASSYRRADTQYF. The V call is TRBV5-6, the J call TRBJ2-3; D uncertain. The CDR3 is 13 residues long. V dropped 3 bases and J dropped 4 bases, with 9 bases sitting between them. Germline V lookup: CDR1 SGHDT, CDR2 YYEEEE.

CDR3 nucleotide sequence: TGTGCCAGCAGTTACTCGGGTGCAGGGATGAATGAAAAACTGTTTTTT. Amino acid sequence: CASSYSGAGMNEKLFF. This rearrangement joins TRBV6-6 to TRBJ1-4; D perhaps matches TRBD1 (5 bases). Looked up from germline, CDR1 is MNHNY and CDR2 is SVGAGI (reference sequence). This CDR3 is built from 16 residues. V was cut by 0 bases and J by 5 bases, with 13 bases left in between.

The J gene is TRBJ1-1, the V gene TRBV6-5; D remains ambiguous. V lost 0 bases, J lost 0 bases, and 8 bases lay in between. The CDR3 is made up of 15 amino acids. CDR1 is MNHEY and CDR2 is SVGAGI in the germline V gene. The chain's CDR3 is CASSYSILVNTEAFF. CDR3 sequence (DNA): TGTGCCAGCAGTTACTCGATATTGGTGAACACTGAAGCTTTCTTT.

The J gene is TRBJ1-2, the V gene TRBV2; D call uncertain. Germline CDR1 reads SNHLY; CDR2 reads FYNNEI. There are 14 residues in the CDR3. Trimming shortened V by 3 bases and J by 2 bases, and 10 bases separated the two germline ends. CDR3 residues: CASSEIRTNYGYTF. The CDR3 nucleotides read TGTGCCAGCAGTGAGATCAGAACAAACTATGGCTACACCTTC. Complete variable domain (other parts from reference TRBV2 and TRBJ1-2): EPEVTQTPSHQVTQMGQEVILRCVPISNHLYFYWYRQILGQKVEFLVSFYNNEISEKSEIFDDQFSVERPDGSNFTLKIRSTKLEDSAMYFCASSEIRTNYGYTFGSGTRLTVV.

The rearrangement uses TRBV12-3 or TRBV12-4 and TRBJ1-1; D not certain. The length of the CDR3 is 13 residues. The V gene lost 6 bases and the J gene lost 6 bases, with 14 bases spanning the gap. This CDR3 reads CASSTIEVAEAFF. CDR3 bases: TGTGCCAGCAGCACCATCGAAGTGGCTGAAGCTTTCTTT.

CDR3: CASSVDFGETQYF. In nucleotides, the CDR3 is TGTGCCAGCAGCGTAGATTTCGGGGAGACCCAGTACTTC. The chain uses TRBV9 and TRBJ2-5, with unresolved D. In germline, CDR1 is SGDLS, CDR2 YYNGEE. The V end was cut by 0 bases, the J end by 5 bases, with 8 bases between. This CDR3 is 13 amino acids long. Complete variable domain (other parts from reference TRBV9 and TRBJ2-5): DSGVTQTPKHLITATGQRVTLRCSPRSGDLSVYWYQQSLDQGLQFLIQYYNGEERAKGNILERFSAQQFPDLHSELNLSSLELGDSALYFCASSVDFGETQYFGPGTRLLVL.

CDR3 in amino acids: CASSPTTQGTDTQYF. CDR3 DNA: TGTGCCAGCTCACCAACGACGCAGGGGACAGATACGCAGTATTTT. The chain couples TRBV18 to TRBJ2-3, with D possibly TRBD1 on 6 matching bases. V was cut by 2 bases and J by 3 bases, with 12 bases left in between. The CDR3 loop spans 15 amino acids. CDR1 is KGHSH, CDR2 LQKENI, per germline.

This chain links TRBV9 with TRBJ2-7; D gene ambiguous. This CDR3 has 17 amino acids. The germline CDR1 and CDR2 sequences are SGDLS and YYNGEE. Trimming stripped 1 base from V and 6 bases from J, with 23 bases between. The CDR3 DNA reads TGTGCCAGCAGCGTAAGCGCGCCTGGATCCCTACCGGTCGAGCAGTACTTC. Its protein product is CASSVSAPGSLPVEQYF.

J is TRBJ2-7 and V is TRBV11-3, with D uncertain. The CDR3 sequence is 14 residues long. The germline V and J ends were trimmed by 8 bases and 0 bases, with 14 bases remaining between them. Looked up from germline, CDR1 is SGHNT and CDR2 is YENEEA. The CDR3 loop is CASGSWESSYEQYF. Written as DNA, the CDR3 is TGTGCCAGCGGGTCGTGGGAAAGCTCCTACGAGCAGTACTTC.